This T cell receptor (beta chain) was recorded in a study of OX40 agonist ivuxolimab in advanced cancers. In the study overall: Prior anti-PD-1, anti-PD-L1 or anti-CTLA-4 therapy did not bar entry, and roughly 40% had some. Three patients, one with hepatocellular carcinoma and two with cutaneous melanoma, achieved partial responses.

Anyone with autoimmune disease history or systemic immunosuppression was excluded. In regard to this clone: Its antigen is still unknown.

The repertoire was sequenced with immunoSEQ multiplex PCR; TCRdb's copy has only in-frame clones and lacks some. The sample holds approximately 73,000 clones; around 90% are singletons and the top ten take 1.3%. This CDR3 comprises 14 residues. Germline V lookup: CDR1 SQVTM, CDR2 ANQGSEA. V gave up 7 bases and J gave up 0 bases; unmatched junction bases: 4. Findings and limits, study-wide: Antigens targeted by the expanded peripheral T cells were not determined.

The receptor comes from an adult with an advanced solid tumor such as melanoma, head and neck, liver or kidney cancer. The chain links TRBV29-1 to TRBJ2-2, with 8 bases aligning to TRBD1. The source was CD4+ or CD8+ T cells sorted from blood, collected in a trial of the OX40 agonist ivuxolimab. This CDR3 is CSAGQGTNTGELFF. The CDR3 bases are TGCAGCGCCGGACAGGGAACGAACACCGGGGAGCTGTTTTTT.